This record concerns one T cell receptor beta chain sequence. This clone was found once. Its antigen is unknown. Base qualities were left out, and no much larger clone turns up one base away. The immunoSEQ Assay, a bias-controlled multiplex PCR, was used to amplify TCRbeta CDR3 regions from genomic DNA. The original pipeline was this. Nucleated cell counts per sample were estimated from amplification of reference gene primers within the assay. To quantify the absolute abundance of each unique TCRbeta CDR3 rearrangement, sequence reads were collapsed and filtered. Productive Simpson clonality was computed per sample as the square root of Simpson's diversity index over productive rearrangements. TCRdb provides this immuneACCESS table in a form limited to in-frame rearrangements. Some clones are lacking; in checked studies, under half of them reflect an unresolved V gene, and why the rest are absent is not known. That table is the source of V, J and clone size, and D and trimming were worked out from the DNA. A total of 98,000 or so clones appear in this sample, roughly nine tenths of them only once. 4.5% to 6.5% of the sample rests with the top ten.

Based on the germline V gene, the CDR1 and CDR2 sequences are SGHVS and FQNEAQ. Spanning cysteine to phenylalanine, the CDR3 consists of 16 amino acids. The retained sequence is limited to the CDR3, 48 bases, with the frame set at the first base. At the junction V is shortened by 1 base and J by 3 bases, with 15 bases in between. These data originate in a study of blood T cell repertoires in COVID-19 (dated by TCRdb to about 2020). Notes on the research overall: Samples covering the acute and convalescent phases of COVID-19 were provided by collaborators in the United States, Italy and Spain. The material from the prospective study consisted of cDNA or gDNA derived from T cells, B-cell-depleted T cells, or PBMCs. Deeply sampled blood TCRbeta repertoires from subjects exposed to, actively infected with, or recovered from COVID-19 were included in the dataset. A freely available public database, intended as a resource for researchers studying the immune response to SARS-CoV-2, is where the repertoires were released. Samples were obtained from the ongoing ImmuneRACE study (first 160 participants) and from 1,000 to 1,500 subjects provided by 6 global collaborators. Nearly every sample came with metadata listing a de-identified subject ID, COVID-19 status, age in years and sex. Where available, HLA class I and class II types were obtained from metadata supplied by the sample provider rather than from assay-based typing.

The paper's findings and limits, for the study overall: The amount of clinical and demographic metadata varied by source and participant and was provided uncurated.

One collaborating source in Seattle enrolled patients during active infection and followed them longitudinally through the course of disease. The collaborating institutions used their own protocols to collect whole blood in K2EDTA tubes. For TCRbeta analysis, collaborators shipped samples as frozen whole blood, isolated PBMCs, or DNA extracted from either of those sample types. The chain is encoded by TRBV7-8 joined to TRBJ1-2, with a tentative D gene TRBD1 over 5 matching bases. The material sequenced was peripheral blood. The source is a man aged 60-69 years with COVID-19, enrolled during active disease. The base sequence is TGTGCCAGCAGCTTAGGGTCAGGGTCGGCGGACTATGGCTACACCTTC. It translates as CASSLGSGSADYGYTF.